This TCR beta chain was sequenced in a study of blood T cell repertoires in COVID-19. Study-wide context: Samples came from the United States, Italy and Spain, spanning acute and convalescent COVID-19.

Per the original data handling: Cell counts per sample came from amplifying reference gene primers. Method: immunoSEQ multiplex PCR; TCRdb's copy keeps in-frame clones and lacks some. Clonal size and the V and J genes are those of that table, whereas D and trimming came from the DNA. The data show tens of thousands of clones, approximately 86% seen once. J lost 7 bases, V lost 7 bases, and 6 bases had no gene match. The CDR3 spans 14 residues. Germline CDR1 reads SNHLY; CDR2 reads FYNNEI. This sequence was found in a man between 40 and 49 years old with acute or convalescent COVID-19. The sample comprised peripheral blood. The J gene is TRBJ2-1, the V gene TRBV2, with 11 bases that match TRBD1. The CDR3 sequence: CASNGQGAVNEQFF. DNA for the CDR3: TGTGCCAGCAATGGACAGGGGGCAGTGAATGAGCAGTTCTTC.